This T cell receptor (beta chain) was identified in a study of cytomegalovirus exposure and HLA in healthy donors. PCR amplification relied on 60 Vbeta primers (plus 13 Jbeta primers). This table comes from immunoSEQ multiplex PCR, and its TCRdb copy is limited to in-frame clones, with some not included. The sample records 100,000 to 150,000 clones, around 74% being singletons. The CDR3 covers 14 residues. The V end was cut by 3 bases, the J end by 3 bases, with 10 bases between. CDR1 KGHSH and CDR2 LQKENI come from the germline V gene. With regard to this clone: The target antigen is unknown.

Study-level results: A later look showed TCR association rates differing by HLA locus, highest for DRB1 and lowest for HLA-C.

The chain joins TRBV18 to TRBJ2-3; D uncertain. Input material: PBMCs. This sequence was found in a male donor in good health and CMV-seronegative. The CDR3 DNA sequence: TGTGCCAGCTCACCGCCGACACCGACAGATACGCAGTATTTT. The encoded protein is CASSPPTPTDTQYF.